One and the same sample provided the 7 T cell receptor beta chains below, sequenced in a study of blood T cells in healthy people across ages (dated by TCRdb to 2015 to 2017). To prepare the library, 5' RACE was applied. For sequencing, an Illumina HiSeq 2500 was employed. A second about 6 to 11 cycle PCR used a sample-barcoded 5' primer and a J-beta primer mix. The raw public reads went through TCRdb reprocessing: fastp at Q25, MiXCR clone calling, in-frame beta chains kept. Duplicate CDR3 protein sequences are folded into a single record with the most common DNA and genes. A total of around 800,000 distinct CDR3 sequences appear in this sample, about 59% of them only once. The biggest ten clones account for 28% of the sample. Sequenced: blood. The receptors here all came from a man aged 30 to 39 in good health.

The rearrangement joins TRBV7-9 to TRBJ1-2, with D perhaps matching TRBD1 (5 bases). The germline CDR1 and CDR2 sequences are SEHNR and FQNEAQ (reference sequence). V shed 5 bases and J shed 5 bases, with 24 bases lying between them. This CDR3 is built from 17 residues. The CDR3 spells CASSPQIPTRGPYGYTF. The CDR3 DNA reads TGTGCCAGCAGCCCTCAAATCCCCACGAGGGGACCATATGGCTACACCTTC.

This clonotype occurred a few times. The chain has TRBV6-2 or TRBV6-3 and TRBJ2-5; no definite D call. V lost 2 bases and J 5 bases, leaving 6 bases between the germline ends. The CDR3 totals 12 residues. In germline, CDR1 is MNHEY, CDR2 SVGEGT. CDR3 bases: TGTGCCAGCAGTTACGAGATGGAGACCCAGTACTTC. Protein sequence: CASSYEMETQYF.

The rearrangement joins TRBV20-1 to TRBJ1-4; 9 positions match TRBD1. V shed 6 bases and J 0 bases; nucleotides not matched to a gene: 8. This CDR3 is built from 16 residues. Germline-derived CDR1 and CDR2 are DFQATT and SNEGSKA (reference sequence). The CDR3 coding sequence is TGCAGTGCGCCCGGGACAGGGATCACAACTAATGAAAAACTGTTTTTT. Translated: CSAPGTGITTNEKLFF.

This sequence joins TRBV5-6 and TRBJ2-7; 10 nucleotides agree with TRBD2. The CDR3 runs 12 residues. Losses at the gene ends were 4 bases for V and 7 bases for J; bases not matched to a gene: 2. Germline-derived CDR1 and CDR2 are SGHDT and YYEEEE. In DNA, the CDR3 is TGTGCCAGCAGCGAACTAGCGGGGGAGCAGTACTTC. Translated: CASSELAGEQYF.

The chain has TRBV30 and TRBJ2-5, with 8 bases lining up with TRBD2. The germline V gene encodes CDR1 GTSNPN and CDR2 SVGIG (reference sequence). The CDR3 covers 11 residues. V lost 3 bases, J lost 11 bases, and 5 bases stayed unmatched. The CDR3 DNA reads as TGTGCCTGGAGGATCGGGGGGGAGCAGTACTTC. This translates into CAWRIGGEQYF.

V usage is TRBV6-5 and J usage is TRBJ2-1; TRBD2 matches 13 bases. The CDR3 contains 16 residues. Germline loops: CDR1 MNHEY, CDR2 SVGAGI. The ends lost 6 bases at V and 7 bases at J; junction bases unmatched: 9. This CDR3 is CASRLLLAGGLNEQFF. The CDR3 DNA sequence: TGTGCCAGCAGACTACTACTAGCGGGGGGGCTAAATGAGCAGTTCTTC.

This clonotype was detected a few times. The chain has TRBV6-5 and TRBJ1-5; D uncertain. The V and J ends lost 5 bases and 0 bases respectively, with 5 bases between them. This CDR3 spans 13 amino acids. The germline CDR1 and CDR2 sequences are MNHEY and SVGAGI. The CDR3 sequence is CASSRNSNQPQHF. The DNA of the CDR3 is TGTGCCAGCAGTCGCAATAGCAATCAGCCCCAGCATTTT.